The following is a TCR beta chain sequence with its context. Its antigen remains undetermined. No much larger clonotype is one base removed from it; base qualities were not supplied. During colonoscopy, one to two pinch biopsies were obtained from the rectum for research. Before the diagnostic colonoscopy, none of the ulcerative colitis patients had been given immunosuppressive medication. Before DNA isolation, rectal biopsies were subjected to proteinase K digestion. The Wizard kit (Promega) was used to extract genomic DNA from blood and intestinal samples. This sample was taken from a study of pediatric ulcerative colitis (dated by TCRdb to between 2018 and 2020). Concerning the study at large: Pancolitis was present in fewer than 10 ulcerative colitis patients and left-sided colitis in two, and histology consistent with ulcerative colitis was found in all of these patients. From eight or nine newly diagnosed, treatment-naive pediatric ulcerative colitis patients and four non-IBD control children, paired blood and rectal samples were collected. By Pediatric Ulcerative Colitis Activity Index, mild disease was classified in a couple of patients, moderate disease in several and acute severe colitis in three. Broad study findings and their caveats: Clonal overlap between a subject's own blood and rectum was significantly greater in ulcerative colitis patients than in controls, which suggests more T cell trafficking to inflamed tissue. For technical reasons, blood samples from two patients gave substantially fewer templates, and these samples were excluded from the blood-rectal overlap analysis. Because the repertoires came from total lymphocyte DNA, rare subsets such as regulatory T cells may have patterns that are not reflected. Blood-derived T cells may have been included in the rectal pinch biopsies, particularly in patients with overt colitis. The healthy control group was small, with only a few individuals. A couple of rectal CDR3 clonotypes were detected in all ulcerative colitis patients and were not detected in any of the controls. Controls, mild-moderate and acute severe colitis patients were separated by rectal repertoire features, and reduced rectal diversity due to clonal expansions was observed in acute severe colitis.

Rearranged CDR3 beta regions were amplified from genomic DNA with multiplex V and J primers using the immunoSEQ TRB Survey service. Survey-level sequencing depth of up to 500,000 reads per sample was used to keep depth equal across samples. The libraries were purified, combined into pools and sequenced with Illumina technology. The study's own analysis went as follows. Productive clonality, sample overlap, pairwise scatters, CDR3 beta length, V/D/J gene usage and productiveness were all assessed with the immunoSEQ online tools. Calculated diversity was defined as the number of unique rearrangements divided by total templates, multiplied by 100, and Shannon and Simpson indices were computed as well. For principal component analysis, Z-score normalized data were analyzed with the R prcomp function and the ggbiplot package. Morisita's index was used to quantify the clonal overlap between blood and rectum within each subject. The table comes from immuneACCESS by way of TCRdb, which keeps in-frame sequences with V and J called. Part of the clones is missing from these tables; in studies checked, under half for an unresolved V gene and the rest for unknown reasons. V and J calls and clone size are given by that table; D and trimming were obtained from the DNA. This sample has over 15,000 clones in its table, and around 74% of those were observed once. The top ten constitute roughly 3.6% of the sample.

V is cut by 10 bases and J by 1 base, and the space between the germline ends is 11 bases. The CDR3 measures 12 amino acids from cysteine to phenylalanine. Only the CDR3 part of the read is kept: 36 bases, read in frame from the first base. CDR1 and CDR2 (MNHNS, SASEGT) derive from the germline V gene. The rearrangement combines TRBV6-1 with TRBJ2-7; the D segment could be TRBD2, given 5 matching bases. This TCR was recovered from a girl between 10 and 17 years old with moderate ulcerative colitis. The source material was gut tissue. The CDR3 loop reads CATLEVSYEQYF. Read as DNA, the sequence is TGTGCCACCCTGGAGGTATCCTACGAGCAGTACTTC.